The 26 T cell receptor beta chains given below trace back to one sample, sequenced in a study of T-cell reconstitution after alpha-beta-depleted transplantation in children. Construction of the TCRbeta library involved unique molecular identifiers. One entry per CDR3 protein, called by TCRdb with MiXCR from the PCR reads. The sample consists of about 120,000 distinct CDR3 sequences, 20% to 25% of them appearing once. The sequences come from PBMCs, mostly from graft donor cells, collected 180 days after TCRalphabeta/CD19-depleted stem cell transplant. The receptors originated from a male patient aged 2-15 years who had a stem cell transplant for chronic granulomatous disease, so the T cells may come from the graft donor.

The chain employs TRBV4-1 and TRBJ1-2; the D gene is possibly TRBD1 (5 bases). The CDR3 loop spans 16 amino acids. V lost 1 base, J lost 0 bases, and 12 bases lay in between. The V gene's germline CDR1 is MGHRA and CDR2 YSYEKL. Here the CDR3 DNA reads TGCGCCAGCAGCCAAGTGGGAGGGGCCCCTAACTATGGCTACACCTTC. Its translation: CASSQVGGAPNYGYTF.

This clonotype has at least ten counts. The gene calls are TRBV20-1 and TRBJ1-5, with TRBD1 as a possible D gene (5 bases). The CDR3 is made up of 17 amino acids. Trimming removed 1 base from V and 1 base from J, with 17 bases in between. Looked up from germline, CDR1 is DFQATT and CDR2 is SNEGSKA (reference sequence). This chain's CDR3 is CSARGLRGVSSNQPQHF. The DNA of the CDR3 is TGCAGTGCTAGAGGTCTGAGGGGCGTATCGAGCAATCAGCCCCAGCATTTT.

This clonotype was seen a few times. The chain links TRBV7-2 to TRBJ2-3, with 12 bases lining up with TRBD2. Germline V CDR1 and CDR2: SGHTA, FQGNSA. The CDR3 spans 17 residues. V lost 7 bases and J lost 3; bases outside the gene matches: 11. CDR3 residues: CASILSSGTSGTDTQYF. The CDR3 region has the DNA TGTGCCAGCATCCTCTCATCCGGGACTAGCGGGACAGATACGCAGTATTTT.

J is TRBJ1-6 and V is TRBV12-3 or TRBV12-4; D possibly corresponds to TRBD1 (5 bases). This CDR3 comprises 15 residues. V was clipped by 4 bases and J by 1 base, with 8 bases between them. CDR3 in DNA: TGTGCCAGCAGTTATGGGGGTTCCTATAATTCACCCCTCCACTTT. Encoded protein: CASSYGGSYNSPLHF.

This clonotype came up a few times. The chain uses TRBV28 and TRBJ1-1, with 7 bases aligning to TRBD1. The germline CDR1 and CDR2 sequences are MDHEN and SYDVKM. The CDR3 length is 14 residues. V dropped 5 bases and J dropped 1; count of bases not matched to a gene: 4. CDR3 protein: CASSRDSGNTEAFF. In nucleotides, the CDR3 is TGTGCCAGCAGTCGGGACAGCGGGAACACTGAAGCTTTCTTT.

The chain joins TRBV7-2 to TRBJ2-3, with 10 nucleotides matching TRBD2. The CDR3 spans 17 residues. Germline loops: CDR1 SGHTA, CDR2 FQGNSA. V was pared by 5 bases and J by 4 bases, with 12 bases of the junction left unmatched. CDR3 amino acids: CASSPRLAGVSADTQYF. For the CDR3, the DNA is TGTGCCAGCAGCCCTCGGCTAGCGGGGGTGAGCGCAGATACGCAGTATTTT.

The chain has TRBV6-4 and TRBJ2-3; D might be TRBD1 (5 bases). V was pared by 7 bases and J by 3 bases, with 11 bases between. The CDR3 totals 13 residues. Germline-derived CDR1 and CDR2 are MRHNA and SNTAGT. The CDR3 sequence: CASKDSFTDTQYF. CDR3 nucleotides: TGTGCCAGCAAAGACAGCTTTACAGATACGCAGTATTTT.

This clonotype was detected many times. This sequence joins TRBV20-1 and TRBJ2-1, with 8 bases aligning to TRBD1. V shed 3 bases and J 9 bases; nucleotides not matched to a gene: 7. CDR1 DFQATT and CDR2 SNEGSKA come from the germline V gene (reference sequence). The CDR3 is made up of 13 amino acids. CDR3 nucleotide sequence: TGCAGTGCTAGGACAGGGGCCCTGCTTGAGCAGTTCTTC. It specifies CSARTGALLEQFF.

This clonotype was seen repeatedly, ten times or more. In DNA form, the CDR3 reads TGCAGTGCTAGAGATCTCAACAGGGCATTCGGGAATGAGCAGTTCTTC. The encoded protein is CSARDLNRAFGNEQFF. The V call is TRBV20-1, the J call TRBJ2-1; TRBD1 might be the D (6 bases). This CDR3 is built from 16 residues. V dropped 0 bases and J dropped 7 bases, with 19 bases sitting between them. CDR1 is DFQATT and CDR2 is SNEGSKA in the germline V gene (reference sequence).

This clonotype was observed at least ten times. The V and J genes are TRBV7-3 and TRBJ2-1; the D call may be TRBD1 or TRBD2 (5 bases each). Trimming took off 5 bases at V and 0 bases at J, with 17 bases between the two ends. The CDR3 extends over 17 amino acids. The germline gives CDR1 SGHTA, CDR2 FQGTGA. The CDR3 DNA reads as TGTGCCAGCAGCCCAGACGGGACGGGTCTCTCCTACAATGAGCAGTTCTTC. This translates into CASSPDGTGLSYNEQFF.

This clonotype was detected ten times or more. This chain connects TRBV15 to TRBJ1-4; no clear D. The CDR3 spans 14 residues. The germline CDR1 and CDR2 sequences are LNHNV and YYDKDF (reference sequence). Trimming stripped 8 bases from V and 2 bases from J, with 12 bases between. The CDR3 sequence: CATRVGMTNEKLFF. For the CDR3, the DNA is TGTGCCACCCGAGTAGGGATGACTAATGAAAAACTGTTTTTT.

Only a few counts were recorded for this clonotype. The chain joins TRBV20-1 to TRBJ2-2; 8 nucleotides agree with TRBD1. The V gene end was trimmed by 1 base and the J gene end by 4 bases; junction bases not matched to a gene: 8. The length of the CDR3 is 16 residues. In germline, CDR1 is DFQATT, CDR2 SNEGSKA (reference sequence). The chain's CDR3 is CSARGPYRGSTGELFF. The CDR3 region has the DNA TGCAGTGCTAGAGGCCCGTACAGGGGGTCCACCGGGGAGCTGTTTTTT.

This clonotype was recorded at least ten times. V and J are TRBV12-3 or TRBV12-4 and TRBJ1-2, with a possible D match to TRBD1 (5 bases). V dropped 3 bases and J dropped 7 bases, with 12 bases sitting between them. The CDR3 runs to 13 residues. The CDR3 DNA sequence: TGTGCCAGCAGTTTCGAGGGGACGGCTGGCTACACCTTC. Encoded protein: CASSFEGTAGYTF.

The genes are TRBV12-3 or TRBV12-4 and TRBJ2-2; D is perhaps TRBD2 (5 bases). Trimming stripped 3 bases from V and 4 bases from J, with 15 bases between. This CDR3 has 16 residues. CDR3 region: CASSFGRVGSTGELFF. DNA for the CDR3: TGTGCCAGCAGTTTCGGACGGGTTGGGAGCACCGGGGAGCTGTTTTTT.

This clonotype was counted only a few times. CDR3 DNA: TGTGCCAGCAGCACGACTAGCGGGGCTGCCTACGAGCAGTACTTC. Amino acid sequence: CASSTTSGAAYEQYF. This chain uses TRBV7-2 with TRBJ2-7, with TRBD2 matching 11 bases. With 5 bases clipped from V and 2 bases from J, the junction kept 5 bases outside the gene matches. This CDR3 spans 15 amino acids. Germline values: CDR1 SGHTA, CDR2 FQGNSA. The variable domain in full, with the rest retrieved from reference TRBV7-2 and TRBJ2-7, is GAGVSQSPSNKVTEKGKDVELRCDPISGHTALYWYRQSLGQGLEFLIYFQGNSAPDKSGLPSDRFSAERTGGSVSTLTIQRTQQEDSAVYLCASSTTSGAAYEQYFGPGTRLTVT.

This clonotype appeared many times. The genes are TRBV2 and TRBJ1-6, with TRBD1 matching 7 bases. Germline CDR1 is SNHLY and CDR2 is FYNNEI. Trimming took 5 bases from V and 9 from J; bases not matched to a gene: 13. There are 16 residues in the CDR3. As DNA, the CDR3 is TGTGCCAGCAGTCGCGAAAGGACAGGATCGAGTTCACCCCTCCACTTT. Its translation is CASSRERTGSSSPLHF.

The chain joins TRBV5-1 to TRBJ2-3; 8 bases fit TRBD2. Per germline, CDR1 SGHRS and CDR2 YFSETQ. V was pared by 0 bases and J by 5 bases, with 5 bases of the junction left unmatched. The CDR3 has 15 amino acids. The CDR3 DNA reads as TGCGCCAGCAGCTTGGTGTCGGGAGGGGTAGATACGCAGTATTTT. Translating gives CASSLVSGGVDTQYF.

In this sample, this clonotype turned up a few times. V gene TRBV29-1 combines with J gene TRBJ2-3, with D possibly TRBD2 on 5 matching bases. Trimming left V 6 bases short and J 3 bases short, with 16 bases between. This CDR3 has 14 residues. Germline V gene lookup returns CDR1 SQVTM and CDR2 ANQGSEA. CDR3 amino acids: CSVEGGLRTDTQYF. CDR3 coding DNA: TGCAGCGTCGAGGGCGGGTTGAGGACAGATACGCAGTATTTT.

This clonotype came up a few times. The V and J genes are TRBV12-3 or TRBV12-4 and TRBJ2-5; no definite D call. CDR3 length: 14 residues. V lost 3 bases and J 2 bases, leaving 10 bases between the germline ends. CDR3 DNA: TGTGCCAGCAGTTTGTTTTCTGTACAAGAGACCCAGTACTTC. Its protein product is CASSLFSVQETQYF.

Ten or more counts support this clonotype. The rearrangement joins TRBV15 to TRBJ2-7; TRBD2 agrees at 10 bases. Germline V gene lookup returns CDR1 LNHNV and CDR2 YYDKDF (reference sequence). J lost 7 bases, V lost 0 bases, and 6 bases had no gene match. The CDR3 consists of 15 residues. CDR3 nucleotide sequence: TGTGCCACCAGCAGAGAGGGGACTAGCGTCAGGGAGCAGTACTTC. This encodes CATSREGTSVREQYF. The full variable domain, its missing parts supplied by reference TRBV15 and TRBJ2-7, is DAMVIQNPRYQVTQFGKPVTLSCSQTLNHNVMYWYQQKSSQAPKLLFHYYDKDFNNEADTPDNFQSRRPNTSFCFLDIRSPGLGDTAMYLCATSREGTSVREQYFGPGTRLTVT.

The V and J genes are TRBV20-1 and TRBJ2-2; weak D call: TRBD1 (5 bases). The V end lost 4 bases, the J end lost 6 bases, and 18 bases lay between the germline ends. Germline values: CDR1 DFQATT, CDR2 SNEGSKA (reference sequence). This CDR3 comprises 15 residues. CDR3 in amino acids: CSATTSAGLPGELFF. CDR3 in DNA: TGCAGTGCTACTACGTCGGCAGGGCTCCCCGGGGAGCTGTTTTTT.

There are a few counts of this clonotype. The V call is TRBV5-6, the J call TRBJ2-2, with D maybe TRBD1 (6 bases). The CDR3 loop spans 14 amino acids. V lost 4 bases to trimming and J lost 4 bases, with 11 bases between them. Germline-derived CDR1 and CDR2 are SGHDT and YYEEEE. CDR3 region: CASSPGQFTGELFF. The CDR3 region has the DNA TGTGCCAGCAGCCCCGGACAGTTCACCGGGGAGCTGTTTTTT.

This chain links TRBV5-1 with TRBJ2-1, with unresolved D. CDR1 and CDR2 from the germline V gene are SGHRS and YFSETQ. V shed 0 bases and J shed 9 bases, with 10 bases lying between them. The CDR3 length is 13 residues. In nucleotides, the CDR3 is TGCGCCAGCAGCTTGGATGGCTTAGGTGAGCAGTTCTTC. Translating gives CASSLDGLGEQFF. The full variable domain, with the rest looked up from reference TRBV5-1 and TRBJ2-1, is KAGVTQTPRYLIKTRGQQVTLSCSPISGHRSVSWYQQTPGQGLQFLFEYFSETQRNKGNFPGRFSGRQFSNSRSEMNVSTLELGDSALYLCASSLDGLGEQFFGPGTRLTVL.

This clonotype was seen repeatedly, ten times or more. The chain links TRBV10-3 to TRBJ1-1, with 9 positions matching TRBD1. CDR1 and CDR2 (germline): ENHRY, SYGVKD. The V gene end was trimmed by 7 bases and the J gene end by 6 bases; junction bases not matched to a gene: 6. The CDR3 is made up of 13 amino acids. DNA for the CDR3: TGTGCCATCACACCCGACAGGGGGGCTGAAGCTTTCTTT. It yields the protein CAITPDRGAEAFF.

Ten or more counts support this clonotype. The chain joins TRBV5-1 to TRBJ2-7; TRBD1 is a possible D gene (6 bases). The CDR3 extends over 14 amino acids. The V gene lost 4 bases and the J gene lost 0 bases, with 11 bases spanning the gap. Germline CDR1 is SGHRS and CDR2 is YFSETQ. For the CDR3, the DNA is TGCGCCAGCAGCCCCCGGGACAACTCCTACGAGCAGTACTTC. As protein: CASSPRDNSYEQYF.

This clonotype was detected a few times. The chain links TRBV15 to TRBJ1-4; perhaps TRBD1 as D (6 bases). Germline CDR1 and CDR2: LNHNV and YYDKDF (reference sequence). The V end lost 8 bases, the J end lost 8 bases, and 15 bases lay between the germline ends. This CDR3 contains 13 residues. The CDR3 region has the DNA TGTGCCACCGGTGACAGGCACGGGGAAAAACTGTTTTTT. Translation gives CATGDRHGEKLFF. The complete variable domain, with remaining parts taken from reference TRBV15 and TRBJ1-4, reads DAMVIQNPRYQVTQFGKPVTLSCSQTLNHNVMYWYQQKSSQAPKLLFHYYDKDFNNEADTPDNFQSRRPNTSFCFLDIRSPGLGDTAMYLCATGDRHGEKLFFGSGTQLSVL.